What follows are 27 T cell receptor beta chains derived from one specimen sequenced in a study of human T cells and chemical hapten exposure. Regarding time point: healthy volunteer bleed at 6 weeks. The study extracted total RNA from unfractionated whole blood. One entry per CDR3 protein, called by TCRdb with MiXCR from the RACE reads. Among 60,000 to 80,000 distinct CDR3 sequences listed, approximately 6.2% were seen once. The sequenced sample consisted of whole blood. These receptors were obtained from a female donor in good health. Some clones in this sample may be carry-over from other donors' samples.

In this sample, this clonotype turned up a few times. This rearrangement joins TRBV7-6 to TRBJ2-7, with TRBD1 identical over 8 bases. The CDR3 is made up of 14 amino acids. The V gene's germline CDR1 is SGHVS and CDR2 FNYEAQ. Trimming took 0 bases from V and 6 from J; bases not matched to a gene: 4. This CDR3 reads CASSLADRDFEQYF. CDR3 nucleotides: TGTGCCAGCAGCTTAGCGGACAGGGACTTCGAGCAGTACTTC.

The rearrangement uses TRBV10-3 and TRBJ2-3; D is unclear. The V gene's germline CDR1 is ENHRY and CDR2 SYGVKD. The length of the CDR3 is 14 residues. V lost 4 bases, J lost 6 bases, and 14 bases lay in between. CDR3 sequence (DNA): TGTGCCATCAGTGTTCTTGGGTGGCCGGATACGCAGTATTTT. Translating it yields CAISVLGWPDTQYF.

This clonotype was counted many times. This rearrangement joins TRBV9 to TRBJ1-5, with D uncertain. With 2 bases removed from V and 5 bases from J, the gap between germline ends came to 11 bases. This CDR3 has 14 residues. Germline V CDR1 and CDR2: SGDLS, YYNGEE. This CDR3 is CASSVGVLDQPQHF. The CDR3 coding sequence is TGTGCCAGCAGCGTTGGTGTGTTGGATCAGCCCCAGCATTTT.

This clonotype was picked up many times. The CDR3 DNA is TGCAGTGCTAGAGGTGACAGGGAAGACACTGAAGCTTTCTTT. Translating it yields CSARGDREDTEAFF. This chain uses TRBV20-1 with TRBJ1-1; the match to TRBD1 covers 7 bases. J lost 3 bases, V lost 1 base, and 5 bases had no gene match. Germline assignment: CDR1 DFQATT and CDR2 SNEGSKA (reference sequence). The CDR3 length is 14 residues.

The chain joins TRBV6-6 to TRBJ1-5; a weak D match, TRBD1 (6 bases). This CDR3 is built from 14 residues. The V gene lost 6 bases and the J gene lost 2 bases, with 11 bases spanning the gap. Germline V gene data show CDR1 as MNHNY and CDR2 as SVGAGI (reference sequence). CDR3 protein: CASRTPGGNQPQHF. In nucleotides, the CDR3 is TGTGCCAGCAGAACCCCAGGGGGCAATCAGCCCCAGCATTTT.

Ten or more counts support this clonotype. The chain links TRBV15 to TRBJ2-7; D remains unclear. The CDR3 has 13 residues. Germline lookup yields CDR1 LNHNV and CDR2 YYDKDF (reference sequence). The V and J ends lost 4 bases and 4 bases respectively, with 11 bases between them. CDR3 region: CATSTKDQYEQYF. The CDR3 nucleotides read TGTGCCACCAGCACGAAGGACCAGTACGAGCAGTACTTC. Full variable domain (missing parts from reference TRBV15 and TRBJ2-7): DAMVIQNPRYQVTQFGKPVTLSCSQTLNHNVMYWYQQKSSQAPKLLFHYYDKDFNNEADTPDNFQSRRPNTSFCFLDIRSPGLGDTAMYLCATSTKDQYEQYFGPGTRLTVT.

The sample holds a few counts of this clonotype. CDR3 nucleotides: TGTGCCAGCAGCTCAGGGACAGGCAAATCCTACGAGCAGTACTTC. It is translated as CASSSGTGKSYEQYF. This rearrangement joins TRBV11-3 to TRBJ2-7; TRBD1 aligns across 8 bases. CDR1 and CDR2 (germline): SGHNT, YENEEA. The CDR3 loop spans 15 amino acids. V shed 4 bases and J 1 base; nucleotides not matched to a gene: 6.

The table lists this clonotype with many counts. V and J are TRBV28 and TRBJ2-1; D is perhaps TRBD1 or TRBD2 (5 bases each). V was shortened by 8 bases and J by 5 bases, with 10 bases between the two germline ends. Germline CDR1 reads MDHEN; CDR2 reads SYDVKM. The CDR3 is 12 amino acids. CDR3 protein: CASRDGDNEQFF. The CDR3 bases are TGTGCCAGCCGGGACGGGGACAATGAGCAGTTCTTC. The whole variable domain, remainder taken from reference TRBV28 and TRBJ2-1, is DVKVTQSSRYLVKRTGEKVFLECVQDMDHENMFWYRQDPGLGLRLIYFSYDVKMKEKGDIPEGYSVSREKKERFSLILESASTNQTSMYLCASRDGDNEQFFGPGTRLTVL.

This clonotype was counted a few times. V and J are TRBV30 and TRBJ2-1; TRBD1 aligns across 9 bases. The CDR3 is made up of 14 amino acids. Germline V gene data show CDR1 as GTSNPN and CDR2 as SVGIG (reference sequence). V was clipped by 5 bases and J by 1 base; unmatched bases: 3. CDR3 nucleotides: TGTGCCTGGCAGACAGGGGGATCCTACAATGAGCAGTTCTTC. This translates into CAWQTGGSYNEQFF. Using reference TRBV30 and TRBJ2-1 for the parts outside the CDR3, the full variable domain is SQTIHQWPATLVQPVGSPLSLECTVEGTSNPNLYWYRQAAGRGLQLLFYSVGIGQISSEVPQNLSASRPQDRQFILSSKKLLLSDSGFYLCAWQTGGSYNEQFFGPGTRLTVL.

There are a few counts of this clonotype. This rearrangement joins TRBV18 to TRBJ1-1, with 8 bases fitting TRBD1. The V gene end was trimmed by 8 bases and the J gene end by 6 bases; junction bases not matched to a gene: 8. This CDR3 is built from 13 residues. Germline CDR1 and CDR2: KGHSH and LQKENI. The CDR3 bases are TGTGCCAGCGCAGGGGGCTCAAACTCTGAAGCTTTCTTT. Its protein product is CASAGGSNSEAFF.

This clonotype was detected many times. This chain uses TRBV2 with TRBJ1-1; D is ambiguous. V was cut by 2 bases and J by 0 bases, with 10 bases left in between. This CDR3 spans 15 amino acids. CDR1 SNHLY and CDR2 FYNNEI come from the germline V gene. CDR3 nucleotide sequence: TGTGCCAGCAGTGAACCAGCAGGATTGAACACTGAAGCTTTCTTT. Its translation: CASSEPAGLNTEAFF. The complete variable domain, with remaining parts taken from reference TRBV2 and TRBJ1-1, reads EPEVTQTPSHQVTQMGQEVILRCVPISNHLYFYWYRQILGQKVEFLVSFYNNEISEKSEIFDDQFSVERPDGSNFTLKIRSTKLEDSAMYFCASSEPAGLNTEAFFGQGTRLTVV.

V and J are TRBV7-8 and TRBJ2-5; 9 nucleotides match TRBD2. The CDR3 covers 17 residues. Losses at the gene ends were 0 bases for V and 4 bases for J; bases not matched to a gene: 9. Germline-derived CDR1 and CDR2 are SGHVS and FQNEAQ. The CDR3 bases are TGTGCCAGCAGCTTAGCTAGGGGACTAGCTACAAGAGAGACCCAGTACTTC. Protein product: CASSLARGLATRETQYF.

This clonotype was recorded a few times. V usage is TRBV11-1 and J usage is TRBJ2-6; D gene uncertain. V was clipped by 2 bases and J by 0 bases, with 5 bases between them. Germline V gene sequence: CDR1 SGHAT, CDR2 FQDESV (reference sequence). The CDR3 extends over 15 amino acids. For the CDR3, the DNA is TGTGCCAGCAGCTTATGGGGCTCTGGGGCCAACGTCCTGACTTTC. This encodes CASSLWGSGANVLTF.

In the case of this clonotype: This clone may be a read error of a much larger clone one base away. V usage is TRBV7-9 and J usage is TRBJ2-3; the D gene could be TRBD1 or TRBD2 (5 bases each). Trimming left V 7 bases short and J 4 bases short, with 18 bases between. Germline CDR1 reads SEHNR; CDR2 reads FQNEAQ (reference sequence). The CDR3 spans 15 residues. The CDR3 region has the DNA TGTGCCAGCACCCCCCTGGGGGTAATGGCAGATACGCAGTATTTT. Translation gives CASTPLGVMADTQYF.

The table lists this clonotype with a few counts. V usage is TRBV28 and J usage is TRBJ2-4; D gene uncertain. CDR1 MDHEN and CDR2 SYDVKM come from the germline V gene. The CDR3 runs to 15 residues. The V end lost 2 bases, the J end lost 3 bases, and 11 bases lay between the germline ends. The CDR3 protein is CASSLRAPGKNIQYF. The CDR3 coding sequence is TGTGCCAGCAGTTTAAGGGCCCCGGGCAAAAACATTCAGTACTTC.

Ten or more counts support this clonotype. The chain has TRBV6-2 or TRBV6-3 and TRBJ2-5; possibly TRBD2 for D (6 bases). The germline V gene has CDR1 MNHEY and CDR2 SVGEGT. V was trimmed by 2 bases and J by 2 bases, leaving 9 bases between them. The CDR3 runs 14 residues. DNA for the CDR3: TGTGCCAGCAGTTACAGCGGGCAACAAGAGACCCAGTACTTC. Translating it yields CASSYSGQQETQYF.

This clonotype was recorded at least ten times. The V call is TRBV7-2, the J call TRBJ2-3, with no clear D. Germline V gives CDR1 SGHTA, CDR2 FQGNSA. With 4 bases removed from V and 2 bases from J, the gap between germline ends came to 10 bases. CDR3 size: 14 residues. The CDR3 here is CASSYLTHTDTQYF. In nucleotides, the CDR3 is TGTGCCAGCAGCTACCTTACCCACACAGATACGCAGTATTTT.

In this sample, this clonotype turned up many times. The V call is TRBV4-1, the J call TRBJ2-3, with 13 bases identical to TRBD2. The germline gives CDR1 MGHRA, CDR2 YSYEKL. This CDR3 has 18 residues. The ends lost 3 bases at V and 1 base at J; junction bases unmatched: 7. CDR3 nucleotide sequence: TGCGCCAGCAGCCATTTACTTGGGACTAGCGGGGGCACAGATACGCAGTATTTT. It specifies CASSHLLGTSGGTDTQYF.

This clonotype showed up just a few times. The chain couples TRBV12-3 or TRBV12-4 to TRBJ2-4, with 10 bases lining up with TRBD1. Trimming at V came to 3 bases and at J to 1 base, leaving 3 bases not matched to a gene. The CDR3 extends over 16 amino acids. The CDR3 loop reads CASSLTGGPAKNIQYF. The CDR3 DNA reads as TGTGCCAGCAGTTTGACAGGGGGCCCGGCCAAAAACATTCAGTACTTC.

The chain combines TRBV4-3 with TRBJ1-1, with TRBD1 as a possible D gene (5 bases). CDR3 size: 13 residues. Trimming stripped 0 bases from V and 7 bases from J, with 9 bases between. Germline lookup yields CDR1 LGHNA and CDR2 YSLEER. The CDR3 DNA reads as TGCGCCAGCAGCCAAGAACCGGGGGGTGAAGCTTTCTTT. Translation gives CASSQEPGGEAFF.

The V gene is TRBV28, the J gene TRBJ1-5; tentative D call: TRBD1 (6 bases). The length of the CDR3 is 18 residues. Germline loops: CDR1 MDHEN, CDR2 SYDVKM. With 1 base removed from V and 0 bases from J, the gap between germline ends came to 16 bases. The CDR3 DNA reads as TGTGCCAGCAGTTTATCAAGGGACACATTCTATAGCAATCAGCCCCAGCATTTT. It codes for CASSLSRDTFYSNQPQHF.

The V gene is TRBV28, the J gene TRBJ1-1; D is ambiguous. Germline assignment: CDR1 MDHEN and CDR2 SYDVKM. The germline V and J ends were trimmed by 2 bases and 6 bases, with 7 bases remaining between them. There are 12 residues in the CDR3. CDR3 loop: CASSLAQPEAFF. CDR3 in DNA: TGTGCCAGCAGTTTAGCCCAACCTGAAGCTTTCTTT. Full variable domain (missing parts from reference TRBV28 and TRBJ1-1): DVKVTQSSRYLVKRTGEKVFLECVQDMDHENMFWYRQDPGLGLRLIYFSYDVKMKEKGDIPEGYSVSREKKERFSLILESASTNQTSMYLCASSLAQPEAFFGQGTRLTVV.

This clonotype was seen a handful of times. The chain carries TRBV7-2 and TRBJ1-5; 8 positions match TRBD1. In germline, CDR1 is SGHTA, CDR2 FQGNSA. CDR3 length equals 15 residues. J was trimmed by 6 bases and V by 0 bases; bases with no gene match: 4. The CDR3 coding sequence is TGTGCCAGCAGCTTAGCTGGACAGGGTATTCAGCCCCAGCATTTT. Its translation: CASSLAGQGIQPQHF.

This sequence joins TRBV11-1 and TRBJ1-1; no clear D. The germline gives CDR1 SGHAT, CDR2 FQDESV (reference sequence). V dropped 0 bases and J dropped 0 bases, with 8 bases sitting between them. This CDR3 has 15 residues. The CDR3 protein is CASSLAGKMNTEAFF. CDR3 nucleotides: TGTGCCAGCAGCTTAGCTGGGAAAATGAACACTGAAGCTTTCTTT.

This clonotype was observed a handful of times. The chain employs TRBV9 and TRBJ1-5; 10 bases match TRBD1. The length of the CDR3 is 16 residues. The germline CDR1 and CDR2 sequences are SGDLS and YYNGEE. With V trimmed by 4 bases and J by 5 bases, 9 bases remained unmatched. DNA for the CDR3: TGTGCCAGCAGCCCAGGACAGGGGGGAAGGTATCAGCCCCAGCATTTT. Protein product: CASSPGQGGRYQPQHF.

The chain carries TRBV20-1 and TRBJ2-1, with 9 bases matching TRBD2. Germline V gives CDR1 DFQATT, CDR2 SNEGSKA (reference sequence). V lost 0 bases to trimming and J lost 9 bases; unmatched junction nucleotides: 15. The CDR3 is 17 amino acids. This chain's CDR3 is CSARDPGRRTSDSEQFF. The CDR3 bases are TGCAGTGCTAGAGATCCAGGGAGGCGGACTAGCGACAGTGAGCAGTTCTTC.

This clonotype was detected many times. The V and J genes are TRBV28 and TRBJ2-7; 10 nucleotides agree with TRBD2. Germline loops: CDR1 MDHEN, CDR2 SYDVKM. The CDR3 length is 15 residues. With 6 bases clipped from V and 7 bases from J, the junction kept 12 bases outside the gene matches. CDR3 in DNA: TGTGCCAGCAGCTACCTAGCGGGAGTAGTGGGAGAGCAGTACTTC. This codes for CASSYLAGVVGEQYF. The full variable domain, with the rest looked up from reference TRBV28 and TRBJ2-7, is DVKVTQSSRYLVKRTGEKVFLECVQDMDHENMFWYRQDPGLGLRLIYFSYDVKMKEKGDIPEGYSVSREKKERFSLILESASTNQTSMYLCASSYLAGVVGEQYFGPGTRLTVT.